This T cell receptor beta chain is drawn from a study of post-analysis software for immune sequencing data. Points from the study as a whole: Four to six TRBV segments were more frequent in patients than controls; TRBV5-6, TRBV5-1 and TRBV20-1 belonged to this group.

The V segment lost 4 bases and the J segment 4 bases; nucleotides outside the gene matches: 7. The length of the CDR3 is 15 residues. Germline V gene lookup returns CDR1 DFQATT and CDR2 SNEGSKA (reference sequence). Presence of unique molecular identifiers characterized the TCR beta cDNA libraries. TCRdb fed the PCR reads into MiXCR, producing one record per CDR3 protein. Of under 900,000 distinct CDR3 sequences listed, approximately 57% were seen once; the top ten hold about 4.5%. As to this clonotype: The antigen is unknown.

The receptor's source is a girl aged 5 to 17 with multiple sclerosis. V is TRBV20-1 and J is TRBJ2-1; 10 nucleotides match TRBD1. The sequenced sample was blood. The CDR3 coding sequence is TGCAGTGCTACTCGGGACAGGGGAACGTACAATGAGCAGTTCTTC. Translation: CSATRDRGTYNEQFF.